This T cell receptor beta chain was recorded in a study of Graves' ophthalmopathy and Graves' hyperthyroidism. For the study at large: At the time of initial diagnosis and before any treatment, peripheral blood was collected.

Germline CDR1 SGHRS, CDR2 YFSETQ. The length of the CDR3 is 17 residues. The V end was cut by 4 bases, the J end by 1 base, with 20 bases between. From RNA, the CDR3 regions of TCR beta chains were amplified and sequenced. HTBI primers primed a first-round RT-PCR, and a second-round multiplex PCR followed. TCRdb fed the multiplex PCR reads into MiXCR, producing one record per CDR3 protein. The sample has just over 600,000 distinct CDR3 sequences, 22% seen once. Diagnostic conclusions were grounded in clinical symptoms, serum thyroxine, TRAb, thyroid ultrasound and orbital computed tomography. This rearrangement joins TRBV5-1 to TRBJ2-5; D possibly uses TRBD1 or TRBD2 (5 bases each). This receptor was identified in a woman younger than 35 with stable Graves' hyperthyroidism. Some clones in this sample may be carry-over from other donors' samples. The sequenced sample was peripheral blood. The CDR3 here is CASSTWGTVGPQETQYF. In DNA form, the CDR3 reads TGCGCCAGCAGCACATGGGGGACGGTCGGCCCCCAAGAGACCCAGTACTTC.